One sample yielded the 15 T cell receptor beta chains listed below, sequenced in a study of T cells after yellow fever vaccination (dated by TCRdb to about 2019). The sample's treatment or condition label, decoded: live attenuated yellow fever vaccine strain. Libraries were made using 5' RACE. Sequencing relied on an Illumina HiSeq 2500. TCRdb's own reprocessing of the public reads used fastp at Q25 and MiXCR and kept productive beta chains. One record per CDR3 amino acid sequence lists the most common genes and DNA. This sample lists 450,000 to 600,000 distinct CDR3 sequences; 13% were detected once. 11% to 15% of the sample lies in the top ten. The sequencing used PBMCs, collected on the day of the yellow fever booster vaccination. The receptors derive from a man younger than 45 who received the YFV17D yellow fever vaccine.

The rearrangement uses TRBV29-1 and TRBJ2-7; D unclear. Trimming took 7 bases from V and 2 from J, leaving 21 bases between them. The CDR3 length is 15 residues. Germline CDR1 is SQVTM and CDR2 is ANQGSEA. DNA of the CDR3: TGCAGCGCCTTGGTGGATGAAAGCTGGGCCTACGAGCAGTACTTC. Its translation: CSALVDESWAYEQYF.

This clonotype was detected a few times. The chain carries TRBV13 and TRBJ2-1, with D possibly TRBD1 on 5 matching bases. Trimming left V 5 bases short and J 2 bases short, with 16 bases between. The CDR3 extends over 16 amino acids. CDR1 and CDR2 (germline): PRHDT, FYEKMQ (reference sequence). The CDR3 bases are TGTGCCAGCAGCCCCTCTGACAGCGTAACCTACAATGAGCAGTTCTTC. This gives the protein CASSPSDSVTYNEQFF.

The chain carries TRBV29-1 and TRBJ1-3; no firm D call. The length of the CDR3 is 14 residues. Per the germline V gene, CDR1 is SQVTM and CDR2 is ANQGSEA. V was shortened by 4 bases and J by 4 bases, with 14 bases between the two germline ends. The chain's CDR3 is CSVAVGITGNTIYF. As DNA, the CDR3 is TGCAGCGTTGCTGTGGGGATCACGGGAAACACCATATATTTT.

This clonotype was picked up many times. The chain has TRBV5-1 and TRBJ1-3; D not certain. Germline V gene sequence: CDR1 SGHRS, CDR2 YFSETQ. The CDR3 runs 15 residues. Trimming took off 0 bases at V and 0 bases at J, with 7 bases between the two ends. The DNA of the CDR3 is TGCGCCAGCAGCTTGGGGCAGCCCTCTGGAAACACCATATATTTT. This encodes CASSLGQPSGNTIYF.

This clonotype was seen a handful of times. This chain connects TRBV20-1 to TRBJ1-3; a possible D gene is TRBD1 (5 bases). V was shortened by 3 bases and J by 4 bases, with 7 bases between the two germline ends. This CDR3 is 12 amino acids long. Germline CDR1 DFQATT, CDR2 SNEGSKA (reference sequence). CDR3 in amino acids: CSASRTGNTIYF. CDR3 nucleotide sequence: TGCAGTGCTAGCCGGACAGGAAACACCATATATTTT.

This clonotype showed up just a few times. This chain connects TRBV20-1 to TRBJ2-4; either TRBD1 or TRBD2 may fit D (5 bases each). Trimming shortened V by 7 bases and J by 1 base, and 8 bases separated the two germline ends. CDR3 size: 12 residues. Germline CDR1 is DFQATT and CDR2 is SNEGSKA (reference sequence). The CDR3 is CSGGAAKNIQYF. In nucleotides, the CDR3 is TGCAGTGGAGGGGCCGCCAAAAACATTCAGTACTTC.

This clonotype was seen many times. This sequence joins TRBV6-5 and TRBJ2-3, with D maybe TRBD1 (5 bases). This CDR3 comprises 15 residues. Germline CDR1 reads MNHEY; CDR2 reads SVGAGI. Trimming pared 0 bases from V and 0 bases from J, leaving 7 bases between. The CDR3 coding sequence is TGTGCCAGCAGTTACTCGGGGCGAAGCACAGATACGCAGTATTTT. As protein: CASSYSGRSTDTQYF.

This clonotype occurred a few times. V gene TRBV7-2 combines with J gene TRBJ1-1, with a tentative D call TRBD1 (5 bases). This CDR3 has 15 amino acids. The V gene's germline CDR1 is SGHTA and CDR2 FQGNSA. The V end lost 1 base, the J end lost 4 bases, and 13 bases lay between the germline ends. CDR3 sequence reads: CASSLGGLGSTEAFF. The CDR3 DNA follows: TGTGCCAGCAGCTTAGGGGGCCTGGGATCCACTGAAGCTTTCTTT.

The rearrangement uses TRBV24-1 and TRBJ2-3; no definite D call. The CDR3 sequence is 12 residues long. Germline V lookup: CDR1 KGHDR, CDR2 SFDVKD. Trimming cost V 7 bases and J 1 base, with 5 bases left between them. The CDR3 sequence: CATSSGTDTQYF. DNA for the CDR3: TGTGCCACCAGCAGCGGCACAGATACGCAGTATTTT.

This clonotype has just a few counts. The V call is TRBV12-3 or TRBV12-4, the J call TRBJ2-2; TRBD2 might be the D (5 bases). V was shortened by 0 bases and J by 1 base, with 9 bases between the two germline ends. The CDR3 runs 16 residues. Here the CDR3 DNA reads TGTGCCAGCAGTTTAGCGGGAGCCCTGAACACCGGGGAGCTGTTTTTT. It is translated as CASSLAGALNTGELFF.

This clonotype was seen more than once but under ten times. The rearrangement uses TRBV29-1 and TRBJ1-1, with a tentative D call TRBD1 (6 bases). Germline V gene data show CDR1 as SQVTM and CDR2 as ANQGSEA. This CDR3 contains 14 residues. V lost 4 bases and J 4 bases, leaving 16 bases between the germline ends. The CDR3 region is CSVVGRGLGTEAFF. The CDR3 nucleotides read TGCAGCGTTGTTGGCAGGGGTTTGGGCACTGAAGCTTTCTTT.

This clonotype turned up a few times. The chain joins TRBV28 to TRBJ2-3; a weak D match, TRBD2 (6 bases). This CDR3 has 15 residues. From germline, CDR1 is MDHEN and CDR2 SYDVKM. Trimming stripped 6 bases from V and 1 base from J, with 14 bases between. The CDR3 coding sequence is TGTGCCAGCAGGCCGGGGGACTTGGGCACAGATACGCAGTATTTT. Its translation is CASRPGDLGTDTQYF.

A few counts support this clonotype. The chain uses TRBV10-1 and TRBJ2-4, with D perhaps matching TRBD2 (6 bases). Between the trimmed V and J ends, which lost 9 bases and 7 bases, there was a span of 10 bases. The CDR3 consists of 11 residues. The germline CDR1 and CDR2 sequences are WNHNN and SYGVQD (reference sequence). Here the CDR3 reads CASVGRNIQYF. DNA for the CDR3: TGCGCCAGTGTAGGGAGGAACATTCAGTACTTC.

The gene calls are TRBV7-2 and TRBJ1-5, with 10 positions matching TRBD1. Trimming cost V 0 bases and J 4 bases; bases outside gene matches: 3. The CDR3 contains 16 residues. Germline V gene data show CDR1 as SGHTA and CDR2 as FQGNSA. The CDR3 DNA sequence: TGTGCCAGCAGCTTAGCGGGACAGGGGATGAATCAGCCCCAGCATTTT. Translating gives CASSLAGQGMNQPQHF.

The sample holds a few counts of this clonotype. This chain links TRBV7-6 with TRBJ2-1; D not certain. CDR3 length equals 16 residues. Germline V CDR1 and CDR2: SGHVS, FNYEAQ. The V end was cut by 1 base, the J end by 5 bases, with 15 bases between. The CDR3 reads CASSLDSPEVDNEQFF. The CDR3 region has the DNA TGTGCCAGCAGCTTAGATAGCCCAGAGGTGGACAATGAGCAGTTCTTC.